A selection of T cell receptor beta chains follows, all from one sample in a study of response to subunit inactivated influenza vaccine. TCRdb redid the calling of the RT-PCR reads with MiXCR, one entry per CDR3 protein. This repertoire shows about 800,000 distinct CDR3 sequences, around 20% found once; its top ten account for more than 8.5%. Sequenced material: PBMCs from blood, taken about 5 days after vaccination. Receptors were obtained from a man in his forties or fifties who received an inactivated influenza vaccine. CDR3s include the opening cysteine and the closing phenylalanine or tryptophan. A D gene is named only where the DNA matches it firmly. Clone size is shown for a subset of rows, as once, few, many or a class of expanded clone.

len: 13; d_gene: -; j_gene: TRBJ1-2; abundance: many; v_gene: TRBV29-1; CDR3aa: CSVEDRAYYGYTF; CDR3nt: TGCAGCGTTGAAGACAGGGCCTACTATGGCTACACCTTC
len: 17; d_gene: -; j_gene: TRBJ2-1; abundance: -; v_gene: TRBV4-3; CDR3aa: CASSQDGSSGPYNEQFF; CDR3nt: TGCGCCAGCAGCCAAGATGGAAGTTCCGGGCCGTACAATGAGCAGTTCTTC
len: 13; d_gene: -; j_gene: TRBJ1-4; abundance: few; v_gene: TRBV29-1; CDR3aa: CSAGGVANEKLFF; CDR3nt: TGCAGCGCCGGGGGGGTAGCTAATGAAAAACTGTTTTTT
len: 15; d_gene: TRBD1; j_gene: TRBJ2-1; abundance: -; v_gene: TRBV6-6; CDR3aa: CASSYGGRGIDEQFF; CDR3nt: TGTGCCAGCAGTTACGGTGGCAGGGGGATCGATGAGCAGTTCTTC
len: 14; d_gene: -; j_gene: TRBJ1-1; abundance: -; v_gene: TRBV4-3; CDR3aa: CASSQYRDVTEAFF; CDR3nt: TGCGCCAGCAGCCAATACAGGGACGTCACTGAAGCTTTCTTT
len: 10; d_gene: -; j_gene: TRBJ2-1; abundance: many; v_gene: TRBV2; CDR3aa: CASSAPGTVF; CDR3nt: TGTGCCAGCAGTGCCCCCGGGACCGTCTTC
len: 15; d_gene: -; j_gene: TRBJ2-7; abundance: -; v_gene: TRBV23-1; CDR3aa: CASSHSRTPSYEQYF; CDR3nt: TGCGCCAGCAGTCATTCTCGCACACCCTCCTACGAGCAGTACTTC
len: 16; d_gene: -; j_gene: TRBJ1-1; abundance: -; v_gene: TRBV21-1; CDR3aa: CASSTLDRGLNTEAFF; CDR3nt: TGTGCCAGCAGCACTTTGGACAGGGGTTTGAACACTGAAGCTTTCTTT
len: 14; d_gene: -; j_gene: TRBJ2-7; abundance: -; v_gene: TRBV9; CDR3aa: CASSVGVASYEQYF; CDR3nt: TGTGCCAGCAGCGTAGGAGTAGCCTCCTACGAGCAGTACTTC
len: 14; d_gene: TRBD1; j_gene: TRBJ2-5; abundance: -; v_gene: TRBV20-1; CDR3aa: CSASGTGLGETQYF; CDR3nt: TGCAGTGCTAGCGGGACAGGGTTAGGAGAGACCCAGTACTTC
len: 15; d_gene: -; j_gene: TRBJ2-7; abundance: few; v_gene: TRBV27; CDR3aa: CASSSPRGRNYEQYF; CDR3nt: TGTGCCAGCAGTTCCCCCCGGGGACGGAACTACGAGCAGTACTTC
len: 14; d_gene: TRBD2; j_gene: TRBJ2-2; abundance: few; v_gene: TRBV27; CDR3aa: CASSASGFTGELFF; CDR3nt: TGTGCCAGCAGCGCTAGCGGATTCACCGGGGAGCTGTTTTTT
len: 16; d_gene: -; j_gene: TRBJ2-7; abundance: few; v_gene: TRBV9; CDR3aa: CASSPNRRDTFYEQYF; CDR3nt: TGTGCCAGCAGCCCAAACCGGAGGGACACCTTCTACGAGCAGTACTTC
len: 15; d_gene: TRBD1; j_gene: TRBJ2-5; abundance: -; v_gene: TRBV11-2; CDR3aa: CASSSDRGFGETQYF; CDR3nt: TGTGCCAGCAGCTCGGACAGGGGTTTCGGTGAGACCCAGTACTTC
len: 15; d_gene: -; j_gene: TRBJ2-3; abundance: -; v_gene: TRBV20-1; CDR3aa: CSARGRGGVADTQYF; CDR3nt: TGCAGTGCTAGAGGAAGGGGCGGCGTGGCAGATACGCAGTATTTT
len: 16; d_gene: TRBD2; j_gene: TRBJ2-3; abundance: few; v_gene: TRBV4-3; CDR3aa: CASSLLLAGGADTQYF; CDR3nt: TGCGCCAGCAGTCTCCTCTTAGCGGGGGGGGCAGATACGCAGTATTTT
len: 13; d_gene: -; j_gene: TRBJ2-3; abundance: -; v_gene: TRBV29-1; CDR3aa: CSVEDRGVNTQYF; CDR3nt: TGCAGCGTTGAAGATCGAGGGGTGAATACGCAGTATTTT
len: 14; d_gene: -; j_gene: TRBJ1-1; abundance: -; v_gene: TRBV28; CDR3aa: CASSSQGWATEAFF; CDR3nt: TGTGCCAGCAGTTCACAGGGCTGGGCCACTGAAGCTTTCTTT
len: 18; d_gene: -; j_gene: TRBJ1-2; abundance: many; v_gene: TRBV4-3; CDR3aa: CASSQLGLLGNANYGYTF; CDR3nt: TGCGCCAGCAGCCAACTAGGCCTGTTGGGGAACGCTAACTATGGCTACACCTTC
len: 14; d_gene: -; j_gene: TRBJ1-4; abundance: once; v_gene: TRBV7-8; CDR3aa: CASSLEWLEEKLFF; CDR3nt: TGTGCCAGCAGCTTAGAATGGTTGGAAGAAAAACTGTTTTTT
len: 16; d_gene: -; j_gene: TRBJ2-7; abundance: -; v_gene: TRBV4-1; CDR3aa: CASSGRERNGAYEQYF; CDR3nt: TGCGCCAGCAGCGGCAGGGAACGTAATGGAGCCTACGAGCAGTACTTC
len: 16; d_gene: TRBD2; j_gene: TRBJ2-1; abundance: many; v_gene: TRBV20-1; CDR3aa: CSARWTSGRTRNEQFF; CDR3nt: TGCAGTGCTAGATGGACTAGCGGGAGGACTAGGAATGAGCAGTTCTTC
len: 15; d_gene: TRBD1; j_gene: TRBJ2-7; abundance: few; v_gene: TRBV19; CDR3aa: CASSWGTGGFYEQYF; CDR3nt: TGTGCCAGTAGTTGGGGGACAGGGGGCTTCTACGAGCAGTACTTC
len: 14; d_gene: TRBD2; j_gene: TRBJ2-5; abundance: few; v_gene: TRBV5-1; CDR3aa: CASSPGTSSETQYF; CDR3nt: TGCGCCAGCAGCCCAGGGACTAGCAGCGAGACCCAGTACTTC
len: 13; d_gene: -; j_gene: TRBJ2-3; abundance: -; v_gene: TRBV20-1; CDR3aa: CSASRSATDTQYF; CDR3nt: TGCAGTGCTAGTCGCTCGGCCACAGATACGCAGTATTTT
len: 14; d_gene: TRBD1; j_gene: TRBJ2-7; abundance: few; v_gene: TRBV7-2; CDR3aa: CASSGDRAFREQYF; CDR3nt: TGTGCCAGCAGCGGGGACAGGGCCTTCCGCGAGCAGTACTTC
len: 15; d_gene: -; j_gene: TRBJ1-1; abundance: -; v_gene: TRBV4-3; CDR3aa: CASSQSRWDDTEAFF; CDR3nt: TGCGCCAGCAGCCAAAGCAGGTGGGATGACACTGAAGCTTTCTTT
len: 15; d_gene: -; j_gene: TRBJ1-1; abundance: few; v_gene: TRBV12-3/TRBV12-4; CDR3aa: CASDRSGSLNTEAFF; CDR3nt: TGTGCCAGCGATCGTTCCGGGAGCCTTAACACTGAAGCTTTCTTT
len: 15; d_gene: -; j_gene: TRBJ2-2; abundance: -; v_gene: TRBV20-1; CDR3aa: CSAREGSRNTGELFF; CDR3nt: TGCAGTGCTAGAGAAGGTTCCAGGAACACCGGGGAGCTGTTTTTT
len: 14; d_gene: -; j_gene: TRBJ2-3; abundance: -; v_gene: TRBV28; CDR3aa: CASSSPVGRDTQYF; CDR3nt: TGTGCCAGCAGTTCCCCCGTAGGAAGGGATACGCAGTATTTT
len: 15; d_gene: -; j_gene: TRBJ1-4; abundance: -; v_gene: TRBV29-1; CDR3aa: CSATVAAATNEKLFF; CDR3nt: TGCAGCGCCACTGTGGCCGCTGCAACTAATGAAAAACTGTTTTTT
len: 13; d_gene: -; j_gene: TRBJ1-5; abundance: few; v_gene: TRBV29-1; CDR3aa: CSAQGSGNQPQHF; CDR3nt: TGCAGCGCCCAGGGGAGCGGCAATCAGCCCCAGCATTTT
len: 16; d_gene: -; j_gene: TRBJ2-1; abundance: -; v_gene: TRBV3-1; CDR3aa: CASSLIGRSGGNEQFF; CDR3nt: TGTGCCAGCAGCCTCATAGGGCGTTCAGGGGGGAATGAGCAGTTCTTC
len: 13; d_gene: TRBD1; j_gene: TRBJ2-1; abundance: few; v_gene: TRBV7-3; CDR3aa: CASSLNSGGEQFF; CDR3nt: TGTGCCAGCAGCTTAAATTCAGGGGGTGAGCAGTTCTTC
len: 14; d_gene: -; j_gene: TRBJ1-1; abundance: few; v_gene: TRBV7-9; CDR3aa: CASSFAAGSTEAFF; CDR3nt: TGTGCCAGCAGCTTCGCGGCAGGTAGCACTGAAGCTTTCTTT
len: 11; d_gene: -; j_gene: TRBJ1-4; abundance: few; v_gene: TRBV20-1; CDR3aa: CSASRGEKLFF; CDR3nt: TGCAGTGCTAGCCGCGGTGAAAAACTGTTTTTT
len: 14; d_gene: -; j_gene: TRBJ1-4; abundance: -; v_gene: TRBV20-1; CDR3aa: CSARLGGAGEKLFF; CDR3nt: TGCAGTGCTAGGTTGGGAGGGGCGGGTGAAAAACTGTTTTTT
len: 13; d_gene: TRBD2; j_gene: TRBJ2-7; abundance: once; v_gene: TRBV20-1; CDR3aa: CSGASGSVYEQYF; CDR3nt: TGCAGTGGTGCCAGCGGGAGCGTATACGAGCAGTACTTC
len: 14; d_gene: TRBD2; j_gene: TRBJ2-3; abundance: few; v_gene: TRBV12-3/TRBV12-4; CDR3aa: CASSLSGGAGTQYF; CDR3nt: TGTGCCAGCAGTTTAAGCGGGGGGGCGGGCACGCAGTATTTT
len: 13; d_gene: -; j_gene: TRBJ2-7; abundance: once; v_gene: TRBV11-2; CDR3aa: CTSTVGPGYEQYF; CDR3nt: -
len: 16; d_gene: -; j_gene: TRBJ2-2; abundance: -; v_gene: TRBV27; CDR3aa: CASRSLYTANTGELFF; CDR3nt: TGTGCCAGCAGATCCCTCTATACAGCGAACACCGGGGAGCTGTTTTTT